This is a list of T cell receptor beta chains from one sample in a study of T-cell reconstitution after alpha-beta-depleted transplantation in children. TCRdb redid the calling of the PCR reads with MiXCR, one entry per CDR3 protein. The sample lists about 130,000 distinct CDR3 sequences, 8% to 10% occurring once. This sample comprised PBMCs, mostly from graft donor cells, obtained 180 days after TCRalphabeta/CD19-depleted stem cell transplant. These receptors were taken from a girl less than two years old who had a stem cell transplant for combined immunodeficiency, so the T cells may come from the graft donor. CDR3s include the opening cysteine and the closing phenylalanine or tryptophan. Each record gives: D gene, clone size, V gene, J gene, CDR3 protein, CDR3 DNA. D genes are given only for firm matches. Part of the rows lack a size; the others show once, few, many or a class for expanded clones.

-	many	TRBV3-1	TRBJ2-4	CASSQELTASRGKNIQYF	TGTGCCAGCAGCCAAGAGTTGACTGCCAGCCGCGGCAAAAACATTCAGTACTTC
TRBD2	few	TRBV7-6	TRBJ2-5	CASSSSGRQRTSGREETQYF	TGTGCCAGCAGCTCCTCGGGGAGACAGAGGACTAGCGGGAGGGAAGAGACCCAGTACTTC
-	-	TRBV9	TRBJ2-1	CASSVAPYRWNEQFF	TGTGCCAGCAGCGTAGCTCCTTATAGGTGGAATGAGCAGTTCTTC
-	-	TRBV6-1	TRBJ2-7	CASSQSRWDYEQYF	TGTGCCAGCAGTCAATCTCGGTGGGACTACGAGCAGTACTTC
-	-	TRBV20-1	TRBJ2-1	CSARGDTPDYNEQFF	TGCAGTGCTAGAGGCGACACCCCTGACTACAATGAGCAGTTCTTC
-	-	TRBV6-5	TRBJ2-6	CASSYLASGANVLTF	TGTGCCAGCAGCTACCTAGCATCTGGGGCCAACGTCCTGACTTTC
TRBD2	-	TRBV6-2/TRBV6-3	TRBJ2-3	CASSYVGLAGSTDTQYF	TGTGCCAGCAGTTACGTCGGACTAGCGGGGAGCACAGATACGCAGTATTTT
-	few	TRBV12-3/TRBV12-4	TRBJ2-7	CASSWDMYYEQYF	TGTGCCAGCAGTTGGGACATGTATTACGAGCAGTACTTC
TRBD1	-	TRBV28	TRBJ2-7	CASSLDRGWEQYF	TGTGCCAGCAGTTTGGACAGGGGATGGGAGCAGTACTTC
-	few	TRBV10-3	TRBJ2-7	CAIRRAGYEQYF	TGTGCCATCAGGCGGGCCGGCTACGAGCAGTACTTC